This T cell receptor beta chain was identified during a study of monozygotic twins with inflammatory bowel disease. Per the germline V gene, CDR1 is SGHRS and CDR2 is YFSETQ. There are 15 residues in the CDR3. General observations from the study: Healthy co-twins, by inverse Simpson, had higher TCRbeta diversity than their siblings with IBD. Nothing supported a single strong signal or clonotype that was associated with IBD.

As for this clonotype: As yet, its antigen is unknown.

UMIs were attached via template switching, each with a 6-nucleotide sample barcode. From its re-call of the 5' RACE reads, TCRdb lists each CDR3 protein once, without DNA. Recorded here are approximately 160,000 distinct CDR3 sequences; the top ten clones represent about 8%. Researchers collected around 2.6 ml of blood per donor. This chain links TRBV5-1 with TRBJ1-1; TCRdb calls TRBD1, which cannot be checked without DNA. This clonotype was sampled from a human donor with ulcerative colitis or Crohn's disease, or a healthy co-twin of an affected twin (not recorded which). The sample consisted of blood. The CDR3 protein is CASSLEGQLNTEAFF.